The subject of this entry is one T cell receptor beta chain. These data originate in a study of blood T cell repertoires in COVID-19. About the study: Samples taken during acute and convalescent COVID-19 were collected in the United States, Italy and Spain. Nucleic acid was either cDNA or gDNA, and it came from T cells, B-cell-depleted T cells, or PBMCs.

Some clones are missing from TCRdb's copy, which holds only in-frame ones; the method was immunoSEQ multiplex PCR. This sample has 250,000 to 300,000 clones, with around 89% found just once. The CDR3 has 18 amino acids. Germline V CDR1 and CDR2: SGHRS, YFSETQ. V lost 3 bases, J lost 1 base, and 10 bases stayed unmatched. The V gene is TRBV5-1, the J gene TRBJ2-2, with 9 bases aligning to TRBD1. The origin of this receptor is a woman aged 40 to 55 who had recovered from COVID-19. Sequencing used peripheral blood. As DNA, the CDR3 is TGCGCCAGCAGCTCCAGACCAATGACAGGGGGGAACACCGGGGAGCTGTTTTTT. It encodes CASSSRPMTGGNTGELFF. The complete variable domain, with remaining parts taken from reference TRBV5-1 and TRBJ2-2, reads KAGVTQTPRYLIKTRGQQVTLSCSPISGHRSVSWYQQTPGQGLQFLFEYFSETQRNKGNFPGRFSGRQFSNSRSEMNVSTLELGDSALYLCASSSRPMTGGNTGELFFGEGSRLTVL.